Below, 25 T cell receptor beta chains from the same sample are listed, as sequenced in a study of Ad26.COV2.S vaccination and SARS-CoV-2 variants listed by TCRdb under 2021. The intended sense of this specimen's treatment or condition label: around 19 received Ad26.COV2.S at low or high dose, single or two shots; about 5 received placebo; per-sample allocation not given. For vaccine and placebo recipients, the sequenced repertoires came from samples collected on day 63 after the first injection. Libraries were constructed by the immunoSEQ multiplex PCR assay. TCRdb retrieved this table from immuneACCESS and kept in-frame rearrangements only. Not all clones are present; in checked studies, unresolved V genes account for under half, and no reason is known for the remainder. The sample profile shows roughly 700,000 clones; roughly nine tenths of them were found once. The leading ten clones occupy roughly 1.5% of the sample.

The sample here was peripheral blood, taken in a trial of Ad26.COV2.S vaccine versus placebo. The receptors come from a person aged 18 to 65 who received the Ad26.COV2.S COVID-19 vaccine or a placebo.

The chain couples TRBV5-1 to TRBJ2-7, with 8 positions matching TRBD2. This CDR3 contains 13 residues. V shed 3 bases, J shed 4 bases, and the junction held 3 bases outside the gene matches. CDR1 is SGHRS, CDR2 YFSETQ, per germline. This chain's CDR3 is CASSSGLGYEQYF. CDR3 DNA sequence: TGCGCCAGCAGCTCGGGACTAGGTTACGAGCAGTACTTC.

CDR3 residues: CASSGLDSDTQYF. In nucleotides, the CDR3 is TGTGCCAGCTCTGGACTAGACTCAGATACGCAGTATTTT. This chain joins TRBV18 and TRBJ2-3, with TRBD2 matching 7 bases. CDR1 and CDR2 from the germline V gene are KGHSH and LQKENI. J lost 4 bases, V lost 6 bases, and 4 bases had no gene match. The CDR3 is 13 amino acids.

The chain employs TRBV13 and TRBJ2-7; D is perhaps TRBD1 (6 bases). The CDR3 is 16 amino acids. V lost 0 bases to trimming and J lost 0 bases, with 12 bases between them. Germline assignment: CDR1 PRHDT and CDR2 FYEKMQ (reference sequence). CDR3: CASSLGLTGSSYEQYF. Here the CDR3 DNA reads TGTGCCAGCAGCTTAGGCCTGACAGGAAGCTCCTACGAGCAGTACTTC.

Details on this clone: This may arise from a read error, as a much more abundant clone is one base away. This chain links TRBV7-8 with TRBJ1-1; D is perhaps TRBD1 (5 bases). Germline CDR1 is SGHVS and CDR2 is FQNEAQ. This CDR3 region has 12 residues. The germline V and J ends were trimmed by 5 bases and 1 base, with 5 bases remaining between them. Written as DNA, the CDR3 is TGTGCCAGCAGCCAGGGGAACACTGAAGCTTTCTTT. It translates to CASSQGNTEAFF.

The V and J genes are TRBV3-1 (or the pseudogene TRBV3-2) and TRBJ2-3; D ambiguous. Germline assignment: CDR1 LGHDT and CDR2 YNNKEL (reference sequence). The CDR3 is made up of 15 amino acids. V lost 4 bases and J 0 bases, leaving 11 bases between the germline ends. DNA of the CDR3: TGTGCCAGCAGCCGGGAAACAGACAGCACAGATACGCAGTATTTT. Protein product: CASSRETDSTDTQYF.

In DNA, the CDR3 is TGCGCCAGCGGGACTAGGGGTTCCCATGAGCAGTTCTTC. Its translation is CASGTRGSHEQFF. The chain combines TRBV5-1 with TRBJ2-1; 8 bases map to TRBD2. This CDR3 is built from 13 residues. Germline lookup yields CDR1 SGHRS and CDR2 YFSETQ. V was pared by 7 bases and J by 8 bases, with 8 bases of the junction left unmatched.

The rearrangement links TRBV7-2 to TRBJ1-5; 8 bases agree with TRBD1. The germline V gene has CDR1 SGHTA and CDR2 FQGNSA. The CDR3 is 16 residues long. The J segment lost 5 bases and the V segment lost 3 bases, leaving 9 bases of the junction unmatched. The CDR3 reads CASSLKPGTGYQPQHF. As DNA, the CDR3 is TGTGCCAGCAGCTTGAAGCCCGGGACAGGCTATCAGCCCCAGCATTTT.

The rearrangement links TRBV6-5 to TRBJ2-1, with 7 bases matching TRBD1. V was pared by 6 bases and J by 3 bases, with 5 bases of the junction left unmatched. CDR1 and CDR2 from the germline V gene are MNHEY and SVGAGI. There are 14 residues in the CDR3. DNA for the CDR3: TGTGCCAGCAGGCGACAGGGAGACTACAATGAGCAGTTCTTC. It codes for CASRRQGDYNEQFF.

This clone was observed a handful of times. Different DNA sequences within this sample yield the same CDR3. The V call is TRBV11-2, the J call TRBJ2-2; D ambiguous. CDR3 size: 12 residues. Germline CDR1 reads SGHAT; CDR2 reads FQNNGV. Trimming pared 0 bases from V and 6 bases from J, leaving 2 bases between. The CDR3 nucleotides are TGTGCCAGCAGCTTAGACTCCGGGGAGCTGTTTTTT. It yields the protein CASSLDSGELFF.

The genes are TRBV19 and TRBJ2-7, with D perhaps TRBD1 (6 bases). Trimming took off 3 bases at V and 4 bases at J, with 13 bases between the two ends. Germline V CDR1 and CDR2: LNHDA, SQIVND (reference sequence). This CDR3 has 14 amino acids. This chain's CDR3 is CASSISAGEYEQYF. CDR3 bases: TGTGCCAGTAGTATCTCGGCAGGGGAATACGAGCAGTACTTC.

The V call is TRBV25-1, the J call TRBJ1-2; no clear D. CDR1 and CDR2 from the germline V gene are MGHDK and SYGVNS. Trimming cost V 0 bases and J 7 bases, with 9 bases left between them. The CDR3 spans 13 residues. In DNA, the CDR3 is TGTGCCAGCAGTGAATACGGCGGGGTTGGCTACACCTTC. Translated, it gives CASSEYGGVGYTF.

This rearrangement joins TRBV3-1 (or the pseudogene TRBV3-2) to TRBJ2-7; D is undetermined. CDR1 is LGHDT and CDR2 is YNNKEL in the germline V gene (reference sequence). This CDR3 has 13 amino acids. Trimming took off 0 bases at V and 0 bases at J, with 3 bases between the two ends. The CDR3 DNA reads TGTGCCAGCAGCCAAGAAACCTCCTACGAGCAGTACTTC. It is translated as CASSQETSYEQYF.

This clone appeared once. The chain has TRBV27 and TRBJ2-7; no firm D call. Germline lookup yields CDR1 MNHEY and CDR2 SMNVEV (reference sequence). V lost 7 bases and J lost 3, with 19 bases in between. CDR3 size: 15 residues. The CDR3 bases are TGTGCCAGCACCCCCGTTGGCGGAGCCCACTACGAGCAGTACTTC. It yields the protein CASTPVGGAHYEQYF.

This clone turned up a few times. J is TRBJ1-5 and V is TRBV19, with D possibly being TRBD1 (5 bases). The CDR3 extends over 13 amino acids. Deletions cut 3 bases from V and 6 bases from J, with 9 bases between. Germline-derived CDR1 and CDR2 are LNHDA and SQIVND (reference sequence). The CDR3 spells CASSIQGRQPQHF. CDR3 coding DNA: TGTGCCAGTAGTATTCAGGGCCGTCAGCCCCAGCATTTT.

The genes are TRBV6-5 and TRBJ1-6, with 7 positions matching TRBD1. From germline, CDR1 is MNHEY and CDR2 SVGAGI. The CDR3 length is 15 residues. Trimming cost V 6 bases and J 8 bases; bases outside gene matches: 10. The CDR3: CASSQEGAGDSPLHF. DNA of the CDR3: TGTGCCAGCAGCCAGGAGGGGGCTGGGGATTCACCCCTCCACTTT.

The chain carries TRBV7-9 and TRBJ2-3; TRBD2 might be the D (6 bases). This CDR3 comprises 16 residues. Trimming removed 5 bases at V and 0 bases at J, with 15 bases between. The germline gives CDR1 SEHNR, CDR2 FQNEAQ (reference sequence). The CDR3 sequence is CASSKSSVRSTDTQYF. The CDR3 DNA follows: TGTGCCAGCAGCAAGTCTAGCGTCCGTAGCACAGATACGCAGTATTTT.

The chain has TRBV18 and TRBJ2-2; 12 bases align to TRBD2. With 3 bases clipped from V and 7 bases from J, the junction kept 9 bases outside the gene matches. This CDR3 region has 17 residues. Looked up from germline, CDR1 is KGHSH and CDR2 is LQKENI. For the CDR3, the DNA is TGTGCCAGCTCACCGTCGACTAGCGGGAGCGCGGGCGGGGAGCTGTTTTTT. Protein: CASSPSTSGSAGGELFF.

The CDR3 reads CAINWGDEQYF. CDR3 coding DNA: TGTGCCATCAACTGGGGGGACGAGCAGTACTTC. The chain joins TRBV10-3 to TRBJ2-7; possibly TRBD2 for D (6 bases). CDR1 and CDR2 (germline): ENHRY, SYGVKD. The V end was cut by 7 bases, the J end by 5 bases, with 9 bases between. The CDR3 consists of 11 residues.

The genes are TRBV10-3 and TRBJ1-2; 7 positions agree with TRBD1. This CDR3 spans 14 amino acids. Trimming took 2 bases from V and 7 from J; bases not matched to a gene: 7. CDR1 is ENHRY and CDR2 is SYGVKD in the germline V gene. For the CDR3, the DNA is TGTGCCATCAGTGAGGGGACAGCCAAAGTTGGCTACACCTTC. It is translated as CAISEGTAKVGYTF.

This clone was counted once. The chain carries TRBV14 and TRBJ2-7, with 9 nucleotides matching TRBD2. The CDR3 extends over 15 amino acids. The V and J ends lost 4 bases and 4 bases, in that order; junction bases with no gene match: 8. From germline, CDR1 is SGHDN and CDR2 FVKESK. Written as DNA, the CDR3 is TGTGCCAGCAGCCCCTTAGCGGGAGAAACGTACGAGCAGTACTTC. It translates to CASSPLAGETYEQYF.

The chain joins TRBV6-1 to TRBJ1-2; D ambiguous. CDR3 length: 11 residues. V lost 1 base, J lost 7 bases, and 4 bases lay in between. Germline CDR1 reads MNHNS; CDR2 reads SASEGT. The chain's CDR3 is CASSEGPGYTF. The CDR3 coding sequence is TGTGCCAGCAGTGAAGGTCCTGGCTACACCTTC.

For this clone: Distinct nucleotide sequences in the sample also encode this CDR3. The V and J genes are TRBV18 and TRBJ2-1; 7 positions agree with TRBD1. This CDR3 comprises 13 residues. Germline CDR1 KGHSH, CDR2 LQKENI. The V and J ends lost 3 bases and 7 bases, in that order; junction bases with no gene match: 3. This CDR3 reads CASSPGTANEQFF. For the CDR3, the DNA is TGTGCCAGCTCACCTGGGACAGCAAATGAGCAGTTCTTC.

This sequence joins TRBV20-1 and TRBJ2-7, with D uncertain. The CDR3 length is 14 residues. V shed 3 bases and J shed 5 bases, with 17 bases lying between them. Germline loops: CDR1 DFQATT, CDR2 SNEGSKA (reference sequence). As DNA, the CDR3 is TGCAGTGCTAGTGCCTGGGAAAAAGCCAACGAGCAGTACTTC. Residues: CSASAWEKANEQYF.

As DNA, the CDR3 is TGTGCCATCAGCGGACAGGCCACCGGGTCCGGAAACACCATATATTTT. Residues: CAISGQATGSGNTIYF. The V call is TRBV10-3, the J call TRBJ1-3, with 7 bases aligning to TRBD1. This CDR3 is built from 16 residues. Germline CDR1 and CDR2: ENHRY and SYGVKD. The V and J ends lost 6 bases and 4 bases, in that order; junction bases with no gene match: 12.

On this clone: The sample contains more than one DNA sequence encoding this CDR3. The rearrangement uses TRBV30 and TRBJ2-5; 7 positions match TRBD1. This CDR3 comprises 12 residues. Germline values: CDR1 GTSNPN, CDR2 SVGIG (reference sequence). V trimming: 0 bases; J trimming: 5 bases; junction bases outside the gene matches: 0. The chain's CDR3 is CAWSVQGETQYF. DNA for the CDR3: TGTGCCTGGAGTGTACAGGGGGAGACCCAGTACTTC.